The source of this T cell receptor (beta chain) is a study of T cell repertoires in cytomegalovirus infection. Study in general: Signatures in public TCR beta sequences pointed to both CMV infection and matching HLA type. General study findings and limits: In two of eight donors, the top clonotype was HLA-C-restricted CMV-specific. Totalled public TCR beta family frequency picked out people who carried CMV plus the relevant HLA.

TCRdb called the reads again in MiXCR, with one record for every CDR3 protein. The table includes roughly 230,000 distinct CDR3 sequences, about 20% detected once. The length of the CDR3 is 14 residues. V lost 6 bases and J 0 bases, leaving 11 bases between the germline ends. From germline, CDR1 is MDHEN and CDR2 SYDVKM. As to this clonotype: Its antigen is currently unknown.

The V call is TRBV28, the J call TRBJ2-5, with D perhaps given as TRBD1 or TRBD2 (5 bases each). The source of this sequence is a human donor in good health (CMV status not recorded). Some clones in this sample may be carry-over from other donors' samples. Sequenced sample: CD8+ T cells from PBMCs. The CDR3 is CASSLGVNQETQYF. Here the CDR3 DNA reads TGTGCCAGCAGCCTGGGGGTTAACCAAGAGACCCAGTACTTC.